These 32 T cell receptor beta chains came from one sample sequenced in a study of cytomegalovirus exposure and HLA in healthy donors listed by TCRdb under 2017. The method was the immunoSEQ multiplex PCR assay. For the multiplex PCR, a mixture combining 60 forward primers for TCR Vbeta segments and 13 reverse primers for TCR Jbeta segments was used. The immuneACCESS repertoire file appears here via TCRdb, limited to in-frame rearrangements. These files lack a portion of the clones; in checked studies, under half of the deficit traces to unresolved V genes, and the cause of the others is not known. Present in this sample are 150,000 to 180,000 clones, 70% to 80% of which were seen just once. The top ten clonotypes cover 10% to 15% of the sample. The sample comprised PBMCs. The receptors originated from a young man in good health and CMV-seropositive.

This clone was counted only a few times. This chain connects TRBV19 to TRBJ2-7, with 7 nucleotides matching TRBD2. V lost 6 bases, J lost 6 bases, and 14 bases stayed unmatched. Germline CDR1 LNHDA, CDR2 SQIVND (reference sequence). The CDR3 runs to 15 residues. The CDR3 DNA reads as TGTGCCAGTAGCGATCCGCGTCGCGGGAGTCCCGAGCAGTACTTC. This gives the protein CASSDPRRGSPEQYF. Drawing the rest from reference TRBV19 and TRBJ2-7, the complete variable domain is DGGITQSPKYLFRKEGQNVTLSCEQNLNHDAMYWYRQDPGQGLRLIYYSQIVNDFQKGDIAEGYSVSREKKESFPLTVTSAQKNPTAFYLCASSDPRRGSPEQYFGPGTRLTVT.

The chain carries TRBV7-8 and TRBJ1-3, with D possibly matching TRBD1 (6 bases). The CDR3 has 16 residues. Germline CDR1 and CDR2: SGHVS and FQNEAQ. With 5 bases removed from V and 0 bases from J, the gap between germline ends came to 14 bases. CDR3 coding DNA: TGTGCCAGCAGCCCGTCGACAGGATTCTCTGGAAACACCATATATTTT. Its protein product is CASSPSTGFSGNTIYF.

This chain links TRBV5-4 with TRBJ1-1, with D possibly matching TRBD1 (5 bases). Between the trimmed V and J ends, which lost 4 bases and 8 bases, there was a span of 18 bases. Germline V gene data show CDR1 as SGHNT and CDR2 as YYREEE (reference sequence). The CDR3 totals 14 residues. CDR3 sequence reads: CASSPARDSSEAFF. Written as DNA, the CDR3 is TGTGCCAGCAGCCCGGCCCGCGACAGTTCGGAAGCTTTCTTT.

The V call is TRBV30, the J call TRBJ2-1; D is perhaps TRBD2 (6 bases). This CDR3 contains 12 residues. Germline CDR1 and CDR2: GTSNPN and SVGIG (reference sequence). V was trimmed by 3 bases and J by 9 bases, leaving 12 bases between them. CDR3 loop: CAWSTAGREQFF. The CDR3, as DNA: TGTGCCTGGAGCACGGCGGGACGTGAGCAGTTCTTC.

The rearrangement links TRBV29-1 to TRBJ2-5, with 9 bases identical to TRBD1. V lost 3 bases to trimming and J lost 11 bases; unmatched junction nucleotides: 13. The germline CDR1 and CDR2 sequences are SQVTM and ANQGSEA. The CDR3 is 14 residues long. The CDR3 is CSVERTGEVKEQYF. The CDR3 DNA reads TGCAGCGTTGAGCGGACAGGGGAAGTTAAGGAGCAGTACTTC.

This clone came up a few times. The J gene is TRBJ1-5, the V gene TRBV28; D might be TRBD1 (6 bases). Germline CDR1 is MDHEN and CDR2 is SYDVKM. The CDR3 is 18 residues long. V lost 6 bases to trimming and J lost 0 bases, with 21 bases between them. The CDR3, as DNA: TGTGCCAGCAGACAAGACAGGACCTACTTCTATAGCAATCAGCCCCAGCATTTT. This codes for CASRQDRTYFYSNQPQHF.

In DNA form, the CDR3 reads TGTGCCACCAGTAGGACAGGGAGGGATAGCTACGAGCAGTACTTC. This translates into CATSRTGRDSYEQYF. This chain connects TRBV15 to TRBJ2-7, with D possibly TRBD1 on 8 matching bases. The length of the CDR3 is 15 residues. V lost 6 bases and J 3 bases, leaving 18 bases between the germline ends. Germline V gene lookup returns CDR1 LNHNV and CDR2 YYDKDF (reference sequence).

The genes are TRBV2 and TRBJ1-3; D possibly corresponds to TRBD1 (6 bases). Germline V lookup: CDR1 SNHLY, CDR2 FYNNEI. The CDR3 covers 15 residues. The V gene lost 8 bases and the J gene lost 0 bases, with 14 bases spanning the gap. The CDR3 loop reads CASRIDRSSGNTIYF. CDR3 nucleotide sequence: TGTGCCAGCCGCATAGACAGGAGCTCTGGAAACACCATATATTTT. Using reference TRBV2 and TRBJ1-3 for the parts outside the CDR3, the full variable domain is EPEVTQTPSHQVTQMGQEVILRCVPISNHLYFYWYRQILGQKVEFLVSFYNNEISEKSEIFDDQFSVERPDGSNFTLKIRSTKLEDSAMYFCASRIDRSSGNTIYFGEGSWLTVV.

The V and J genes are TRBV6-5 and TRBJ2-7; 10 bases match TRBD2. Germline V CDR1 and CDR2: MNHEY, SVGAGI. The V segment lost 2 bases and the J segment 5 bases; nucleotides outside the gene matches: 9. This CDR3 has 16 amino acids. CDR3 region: CASSYRSGRIFHEQYF. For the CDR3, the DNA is TGTGCCAGCAGTTACCGTAGCGGGAGGATTTTCCACGAGCAGTACTTC.

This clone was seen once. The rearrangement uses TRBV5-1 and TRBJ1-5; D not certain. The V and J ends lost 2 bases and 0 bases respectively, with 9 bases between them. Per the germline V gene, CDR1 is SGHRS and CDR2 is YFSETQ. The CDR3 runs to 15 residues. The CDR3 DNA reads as TGCGCCAGCAGCTTAGAGGGATATAGCAATCAGCCCCAGCATTTT. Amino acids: CASSLEGYSNQPQHF.

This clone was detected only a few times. CDR3 coding DNA: TGTGCCAGCTCATCTTCTAGCGGGAGCGACAATGAGCAGTTCTTC. Its translation: CASSSSSGSDNEQFF. V gene TRBV18 combines with J gene TRBJ2-1, with 10 bases aligning to TRBD2. Unmatched junction bases numbered 6, after V lost 5 bases and J lost 5 bases. Per germline, CDR1 KGHSH and CDR2 LQKENI. CDR3 length equals 15 residues.

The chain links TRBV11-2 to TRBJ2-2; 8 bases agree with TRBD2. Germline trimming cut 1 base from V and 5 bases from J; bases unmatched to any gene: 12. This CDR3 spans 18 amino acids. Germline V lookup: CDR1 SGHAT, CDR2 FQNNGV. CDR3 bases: TGTGCCAGCAGCTTAGGCATTATAGGTAGCGGGATTACCGGGGAGCTGTTTTTT. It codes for CASSLGIIGSGITGELFF.

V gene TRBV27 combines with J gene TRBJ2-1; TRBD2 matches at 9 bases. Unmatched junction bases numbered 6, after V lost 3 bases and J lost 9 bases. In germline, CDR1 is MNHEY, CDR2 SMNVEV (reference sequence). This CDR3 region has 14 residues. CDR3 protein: CASSFASGVPEQFF. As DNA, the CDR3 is TGTGCCAGCAGTTTCGCTAGCGGGGTCCCTGAGCAGTTCTTC.

The CDR3 sequence is CASSFPGQGTGELFF. The CDR3 nucleotides read TGTGCCAGCAGCTTCCCGGGACAGGGCACCGGGGAGCTGTTTTTT. V and J are TRBV9 and TRBJ2-2, with 9 bases that match TRBD1. J was trimmed by 4 bases and V by 4 bases; bases with no gene match: 5. In germline, CDR1 is SGDLS, CDR2 YYNGEE. The CDR3 extends over 15 amino acids.

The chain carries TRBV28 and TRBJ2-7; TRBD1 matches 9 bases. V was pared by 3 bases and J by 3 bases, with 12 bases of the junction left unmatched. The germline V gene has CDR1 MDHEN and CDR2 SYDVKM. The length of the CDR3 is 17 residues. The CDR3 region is CASSFVAPGQGNYEQYF. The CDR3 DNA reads TGTGCCAGCAGTTTTGTTGCCCCCGGACAGGGGAACTACGAGCAGTACTTC.

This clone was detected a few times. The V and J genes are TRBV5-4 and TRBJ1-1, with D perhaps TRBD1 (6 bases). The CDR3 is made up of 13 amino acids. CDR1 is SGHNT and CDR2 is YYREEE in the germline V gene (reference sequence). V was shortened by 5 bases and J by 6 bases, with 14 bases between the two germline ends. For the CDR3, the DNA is TGTGCCAGCAGGGGAGGGGGTGGCGCTGAAGCTTTCTTT. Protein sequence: CASRGGGGAEAFF.

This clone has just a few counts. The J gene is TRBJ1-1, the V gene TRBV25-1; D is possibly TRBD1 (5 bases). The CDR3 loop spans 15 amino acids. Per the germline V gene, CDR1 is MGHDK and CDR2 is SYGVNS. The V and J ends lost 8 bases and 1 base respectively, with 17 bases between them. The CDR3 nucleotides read TGTGCCAGCGGGAGGATAGGGGCAGGGAACACTGAAGCTTTCTTT. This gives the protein CASGRIGAGNTEAFF.

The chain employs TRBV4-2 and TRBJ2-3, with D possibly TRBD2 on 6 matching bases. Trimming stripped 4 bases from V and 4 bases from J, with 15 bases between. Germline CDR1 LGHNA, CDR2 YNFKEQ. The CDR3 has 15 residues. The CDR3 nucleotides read TGTGCCAGCAGCCCGGACTTCTGGGAGGCAGATACGCAGTATTTT. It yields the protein CASSPDFWEADTQYF.

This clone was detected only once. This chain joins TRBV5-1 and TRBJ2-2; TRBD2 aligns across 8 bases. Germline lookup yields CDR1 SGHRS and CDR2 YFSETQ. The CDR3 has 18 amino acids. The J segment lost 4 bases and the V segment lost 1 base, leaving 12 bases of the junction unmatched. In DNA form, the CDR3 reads TGCGCCAGCAGCTTGTCTTCGTCCGGGAGGGGGGTCACCGGGGAGCTGTTTTTT. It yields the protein CASSLSSSGRGVTGELFF.

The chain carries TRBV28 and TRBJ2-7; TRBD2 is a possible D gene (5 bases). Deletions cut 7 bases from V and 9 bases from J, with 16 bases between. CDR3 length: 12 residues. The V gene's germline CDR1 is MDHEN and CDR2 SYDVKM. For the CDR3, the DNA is TGTGCCAGCACCGATACCTTAGGAGGGCAGTACTTC. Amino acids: CASTDTLGGQYF.

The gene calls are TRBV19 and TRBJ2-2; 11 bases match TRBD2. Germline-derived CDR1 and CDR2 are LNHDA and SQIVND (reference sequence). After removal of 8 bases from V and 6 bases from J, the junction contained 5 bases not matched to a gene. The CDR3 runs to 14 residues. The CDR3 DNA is TGTGCCAGTTCACTAGCGGGAGTTGCCGGGGAGCTGTTTTTT. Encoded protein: CASSLAGVAGELFF.

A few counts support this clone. The CDR3 DNA reads as TGTGCCAGCAGCTTGGGGCTCTCTGGAAACACCATATATTTT. Protein product: CASSLGLSGNTIYF. The J gene is TRBJ1-3, the V gene TRBV11-2, with a possible D match to TRBD1 (5 bases). V lost 3 bases to trimming and J lost 0 bases, with 6 bases between them. Germline V gene sequence: CDR1 SGHAT, CDR2 FQNNGV. CDR3 length: 14 residues.

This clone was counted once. CDR3 region: CASSFPTMVGRDEQFF. CDR3 sequence (DNA): TGTGCCAGCAGCTTTCCCACTATGGTAGGGAGGGATGAGCAGTTCTTC. This sequence joins TRBV7-9 and TRBJ2-1; 7 bases agree with TRBD2. J lost 8 bases, V lost 3 bases, and 13 bases had no gene match. CDR1 and CDR2 from the germline V gene are SEHNR and FQNEAQ (reference sequence). The CDR3 runs 16 residues. Together with reference TRBV7-9 and TRBJ2-1, the CDR3 gives the full variable domain: DTGVSQNPRHKITKRGQNVTFRCDPISEHNRLYWYRQTLGQGPEFLTYFQNEAQLEKSRLLSDRFSAERPKGSFSTLEIQRTEQGDSAMYLCASSFPTMVGRDEQFFGPGTRLTVL.

The CDR3 nucleotides read TGTGCCAGCAGTGCCACAGGGGGCAGTCAGCCCCAGCATTTT. Translation gives CASSATGGSQPQHF. The V gene is TRBV6-5, the J gene TRBJ1-5; 9 nucleotides line up with TRBD1. The V and J ends lost 5 bases and 6 bases, in that order; junction bases with no gene match: 5. This CDR3 contains 14 residues. Germline-derived CDR1 and CDR2 are MNHEY and SVGAGI.

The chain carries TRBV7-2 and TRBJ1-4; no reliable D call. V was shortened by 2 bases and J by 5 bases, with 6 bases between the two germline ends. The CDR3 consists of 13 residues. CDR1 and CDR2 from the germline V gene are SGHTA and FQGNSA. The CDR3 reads CASSLSRNEKLFF. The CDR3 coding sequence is TGTGCCAGCAGCTTATCCAGGAATGAAAAACTGTTTTTT.

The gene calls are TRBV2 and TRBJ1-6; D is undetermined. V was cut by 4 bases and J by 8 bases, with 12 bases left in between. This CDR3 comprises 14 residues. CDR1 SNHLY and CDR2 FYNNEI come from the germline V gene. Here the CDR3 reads CASSVESSHSPLHF. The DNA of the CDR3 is TGTGCCAGCAGTGTCGAGAGCTCCCATTCACCCCTCCACTTT.

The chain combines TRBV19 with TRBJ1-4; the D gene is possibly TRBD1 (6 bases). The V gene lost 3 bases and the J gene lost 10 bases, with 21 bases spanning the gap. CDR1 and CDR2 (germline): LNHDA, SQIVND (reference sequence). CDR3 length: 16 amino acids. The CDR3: CASSITGFFRSPKLFF. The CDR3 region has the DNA TGTGCCAGTAGTATCACAGGGTTTTTTCGGTCCCCAAAACTGTTTTTT.

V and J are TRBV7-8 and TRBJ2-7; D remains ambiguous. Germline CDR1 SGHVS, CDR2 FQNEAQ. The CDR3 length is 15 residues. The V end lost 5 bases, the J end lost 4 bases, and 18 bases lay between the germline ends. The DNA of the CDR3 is TGTGCCAGCAGCCCGATAGGAGTCCTGTCTTACGAGCAGTACTTC. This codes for CASSPIGVLSYEQYF.

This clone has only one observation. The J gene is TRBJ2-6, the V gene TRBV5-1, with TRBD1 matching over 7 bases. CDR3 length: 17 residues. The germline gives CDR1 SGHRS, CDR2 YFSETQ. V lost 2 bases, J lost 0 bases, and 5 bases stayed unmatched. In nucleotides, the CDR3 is TGCGCCAGCAGCTTCCGGACAGGACACTCTGGGGCCAACGTCCTGACTTTC. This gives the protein CASSFRTGHSGANVLTF.

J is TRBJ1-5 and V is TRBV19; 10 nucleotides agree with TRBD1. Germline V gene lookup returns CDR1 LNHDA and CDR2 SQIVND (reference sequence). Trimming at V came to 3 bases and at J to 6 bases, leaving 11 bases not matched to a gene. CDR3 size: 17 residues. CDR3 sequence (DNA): TGTGCCAGTAGTATTCTACCCGGACAGGGGGATTTTCAGCCCCAGCATTTT. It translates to CASSILPGQGDFQPQHF.

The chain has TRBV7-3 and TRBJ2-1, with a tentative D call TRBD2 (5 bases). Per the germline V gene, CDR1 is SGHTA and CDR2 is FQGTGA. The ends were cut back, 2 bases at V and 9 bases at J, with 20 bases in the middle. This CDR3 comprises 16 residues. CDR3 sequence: CASSLDQYPLGSEQFF. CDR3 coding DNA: TGTGCCAGCAGCTTAGATCAGTATCCCCTTGGGAGTGAGCAGTTCTTC.

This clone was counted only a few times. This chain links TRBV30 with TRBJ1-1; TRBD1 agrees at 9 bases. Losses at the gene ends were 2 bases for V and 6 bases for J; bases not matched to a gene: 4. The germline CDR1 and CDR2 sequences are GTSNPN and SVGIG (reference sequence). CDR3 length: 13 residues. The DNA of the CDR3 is TGTGCCTGGAGTCCCGGGACAGGGCCTGAAGCTTTCTTT. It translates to CAWSPGTGPEAFF.